The next 25 T cell receptor beta chains were all read from a single sample in a study of CD8 T cells in ankylosing spondylitis. TCRdb reanalysed the 5' RACE reads using MiXCR and keeps one entry per CDR3 protein. Altogether under 400,000 distinct CDR3 sequences are present, under 14% being singletons, with the ten largest covering about a tenth. Sequencing used blood, either unsorted or a sorted T cell fraction (not recorded which). The receptor set was obtained from a female donor with ankylosing spondylitis or in good health (not recorded which).

This clonotype was observed many times. This chain joins TRBV5-1 and TRBJ1-2, with 11 bases matching TRBD1. Germline CDR1 is SGHRS and CDR2 is YFSETQ. The CDR3 spans 15 residues. V shed 4 bases and J 2 bases; nucleotides not matched to a gene: 4. The DNA of the CDR3 is TGCGCCAGCAGCATAGGACAGGGGGCAAACTATGGCTACACCTTC. This codes for CASSIGQGANYGYTF. The complete variable domain, with remaining parts taken from reference TRBV5-1 and TRBJ1-2, reads KAGVTQTPRYLIKTRGQQVTLSCSPISGHRSVSWYQQTPGQGLQFLFEYFSETQRNKGNFPGRFSGRQFSNSRSEMNVSTLELGDSALYLCASSIGQGANYGYTFGSGTRLTVV.

The chain uses TRBV7-8 and TRBJ2-7, with TRBD2 matching 7 bases. The CDR3 runs to 15 residues. Germline V CDR1 and CDR2: SGHVS, FQNEAQ. J lost 2 bases, V lost 1 base, and 5 bases had no gene match. CDR3 protein: CASSLELAITYEQYF. CDR3 coding DNA: TGTGCCAGCAGCTTAGAACTAGCGATAACCTACGAGCAGTACTTC.

Ten or more counts support this clonotype. This rearrangement joins TRBV12-3 or TRBV12-4 to TRBJ1-5; possibly TRBD1 for D (5 bases). The CDR3 is 13 amino acids. Trimming took 5 bases from V and 3 from J, leaving 8 bases between them. CDR3: CASSTQDNQPQHF. As DNA, the CDR3 is TGTGCCAGCAGTACACAGGACAATCAGCCCCAGCATTTT.

This clonotype was counted ten times or more. The CDR3 loop reads CSGRGPLSGNTIYF. The CDR3 DNA is TGCAGTGGCAGGGGGCCGCTCTCTGGAAACACCATATATTTT. The V gene is TRBV20-1, the J gene TRBJ1-3; TRBD1 agrees at 8 bases. The CDR3 sequence is 14 residues long. V lost 7 bases to trimming and J lost 0 bases; unmatched junction nucleotides: 5. Looked up from germline, CDR1 is DFQATT and CDR2 is SNEGSKA (reference sequence).

The chain links TRBV5-1 to TRBJ2-3; D gene unclear. This CDR3 has 15 amino acids. Germline CDR1 reads SGHRS; CDR2 reads YFSETQ. With 4 bases removed from V and 6 bases from J, the gap between germline ends came to 18 bases. Here the CDR3 DNA reads TGCGCCAGCAGCCCCCGGGTCGGTATGAGCGATACGCAGTATTTT. It is translated as CASSPRVGMSDTQYF. The full variable domain, its missing parts supplied by reference TRBV5-1 and TRBJ2-3, is KAGVTQTPRYLIKTRGQQVTLSCSPISGHRSVSWYQQTPGQGLQFLFEYFSETQRNKGNFPGRFSGRQFSNSRSEMNVSTLELGDSALYLCASSPRVGMSDTQYFGPGTRLTVL.

The V gene is TRBV3-1, the J gene TRBJ1-1, with D unclear. Germline CDR1 LGHDT, CDR2 YNNKEL (reference sequence). There are 15 residues in the CDR3. Trimming took 0 bases from V and 1 from J, leaving 9 bases between them. The CDR3 sequence: CASSQESRENTEAFF. In DNA, the CDR3 is TGTGCCAGCAGCCAAGAAAGTCGGGAGAACACTGAAGCTTTCTTT.

V is TRBV28 and J is TRBJ2-1; D could derive from TRBD1 or TRBD2 (5 bases each). In germline, CDR1 is MDHEN, CDR2 SYDVKM. Trimming removed 6 bases at V and 7 bases at J, with 22 bases between. The CDR3 extends over 16 amino acids. CDR3 sequence: CASRTPGAGRVNEQFF. The CDR3 DNA is TGTGCCAGCAGGACCCCTGGGGCGGGCAGGGTAAATGAGCAGTTCTTC.

The rearrangement uses TRBV18 and TRBJ2-5; D may match TRBD1 or TRBD2 (6 bases each). Trimming left V 5 bases short and J 2 bases short, with 12 bases between. Germline loops: CDR1 KGHSH, CDR2 LQKENI. The CDR3 covers 14 residues. For the CDR3, the DNA is TGTGCCAGCTCATCCTGGGGGGCGCAAGAGACCCAGTACTTC. Protein product: CASSSWGAQETQYF.

The chain employs TRBV20-1 and TRBJ2-2; weak D call: TRBD1 (6 bases). V was trimmed by 0 bases and J by 3 bases, leaving 14 bases between them. The CDR3 spans 16 residues. CDR1 is DFQATT and CDR2 is SNEGSKA in the germline V gene (reference sequence). The CDR3 loop reads CSARDRGTGYTGELFF. CDR3 DNA: TGCAGTGCTAGAGATCGCGGTACAGGGTACACCGGGGAGCTGTTTTTT.

This clonotype was counted only a few times. Here the CDR3 reads CASTLRSGAVYGYTF. CDR3 nucleotides: TGTGCCAGCACCCTTAGGTCAGGAGCTGTCTATGGCTACACCTTC. V and J are TRBV12-3 or TRBV12-4 and TRBJ1-2; D not certain. Trimming took off 7 bases at V and 4 bases at J, with 19 bases between the two ends. The CDR3 is made up of 15 amino acids.

CDR3 coding DNA: TGTGCCAGCAGCGGCCGGTTCCAGGGGCGGATCGGGGAGCTGTTTTTT. It is translated as CASSGRFQGRIGELFF. The V gene is TRBV7-2, the J gene TRBJ2-2; possible D gene TRBD1, 6 bases. Looked up from germline, CDR1 is SGHTA and CDR2 is FQGNSA. The V end lost 5 bases, the J end lost 7 bases, and 20 bases lay between the germline ends. This CDR3 has 16 residues.

This clonotype was recorded many times. The J gene is TRBJ2-1, the V gene TRBV29-1; D might be TRBD2 (6 bases). Germline V gene sequence: CDR1 SQVTM, CDR2 ANQGSEA. This CDR3 comprises 13 residues. CDR3 amino acids: CSGRRGTYNEQFF. The CDR3 DNA is TGCAGTGGGAGGAGAGGAACCTACAATGAGCAGTTCTTC.

Concerning this clonotype: With a much larger clone just one base away, this may be a read error. The V and J genes are TRBV7-2 and TRBJ1-3; possible D gene TRBD1, 6 bases. CDR1 is SGHTA, CDR2 FQGNSA, per germline. The CDR3 is made up of 15 amino acids. This chain's CDR3 is CASSFRGQPFNTIFF. As DNA, the CDR3 is TGTGCCAGCAGCTTTCGGGGGCAGCCCTTTAACACCATATTTTTT.

The gene calls are TRBV10-3 and TRBJ2-1, with no clear D. Germline V gives CDR1 ENHRY, CDR2 SYGVKD. V lost 4 bases and J 8 bases, leaving 6 bases between the germline ends. The CDR3 spans 11 residues. The CDR3 DNA reads as TGTGCCATCAGTGCGAAGGATGAGCAGTTCTTC. Translating it yields CAISAKDEQFF.

This clonotype has more than one count but fewer than ten. The J gene is TRBJ2-2, the V gene TRBV28, with 9 positions matching TRBD2. The germline V gene has CDR1 MDHEN and CDR2 SYDVKM. The CDR3 totals 15 residues. Trimming at V came to 5 bases and at J to 5 bases, leaving 6 bases not matched to a gene. CDR3 DNA sequence: TGTGCCAGCAGTAGCGGGGGGCAGAAAACCGGGGAGCTGTTTTTT. As protein: CASSSGGQKTGELFF.

This clonotype was found a few times. J is TRBJ2-7 and V is TRBV29-1, with 7 positions matching TRBD1. Trimming removed 4 bases from V and 2 bases from J; junction bases left unmatched: 2. The CDR3 extends over 12 amino acids. Germline V gene lookup returns CDR1 SQVTM and CDR2 ANQGSEA. The CDR3 DNA is TGCAGCGTTGGGCAGGGGGCCTACGAGCAGTACTTC. Translated, it gives CSVGQGAYEQYF.

This clonotype has more than one count but fewer than ten. The genes are TRBV4-3 and TRBJ2-2, with 12 bases aligning to TRBD2. Germline V gene lookup returns CDR1 LGHNA and CDR2 YSLEER. V was pared by 4 bases and J by 6 bases, with 6 bases of the junction left unmatched. This CDR3 is 16 amino acids long. This chain's CDR3 is CASSRGTSGLSGELFF. The CDR3 coding sequence is TGCGCCAGCAGCCGCGGGACTAGCGGGTTATCCGGGGAGCTGTTTTTT.

The chain joins TRBV7-2 to TRBJ1-5, with TRBD1 matching 10 bases. The J segment lost 6 bases and the V segment lost 4 bases, leaving 6 bases of the junction unmatched. Germline V gene data show CDR1 as SGHTA and CDR2 as FQGNSA. The CDR3 is made up of 15 amino acids. The chain's CDR3 is CASSSGQGVSQPQHF. DNA of the CDR3: TGTGCCAGCAGCTCCGGACAGGGGGTGAGTCAGCCCCAGCATTTT.

This clonotype has a count of ten or more. This rearrangement joins TRBV12-3 or TRBV12-4 to TRBJ1-2, with D unclear. V shed 0 bases and J shed 6 bases, with 11 bases lying between them. The CDR3 totals 14 residues. The CDR3 bases are TGTGCCAGCAGTTTAGCATCCGGGGTAAATGGCTACACCTTC. It codes for CASSLASGVNGYTF.

This clonotype was observed at least ten times. CDR3 amino acids: CASTHGRGNYGYTF. In DNA, the CDR3 is TGTGCCAGCACCCACGGACGGGGGAACTATGGCTACACCTTC. The chain couples TRBV6-2 or TRBV6-3 to TRBJ1-2; D may be TRBD1 (5 bases). The V gene lost 7 bases and the J gene lost 2 bases, with 14 bases spanning the gap. Germline CDR1 reads MNHEY; CDR2 reads SVGEGT. The CDR3 is made up of 14 amino acids.

This clonotype was recorded many times. The V gene is TRBV5-1, the J gene TRBJ2-7, with 7 nucleotides matching TRBD2. The V segment lost 4 bases and the J segment 3 bases; nucleotides outside the gene matches: 16. Per germline, CDR1 SGHRS and CDR2 YFSETQ. This CDR3 is built from 17 residues. For the CDR3, the DNA is TGCGCCAGCAGCCTGGTCGGCGGGAGTTCGGTAATCTACGAGCAGTACTTC. It codes for CASSLVGGSSVIYEQYF.

In its sample, this clonotype was seen a few times. This sequence joins TRBV7-3 and TRBJ2-2; 11 bases line up with TRBD2. The germline gives CDR1 SGHTA, CDR2 FQGTGA. The CDR3 is 17 residues long. Losses at the gene ends were 2 bases for V and 5 bases for J; bases not matched to a gene: 7. This chain's CDR3 is CASSLLPGLAETGELFF. The CDR3 DNA reads TGTGCCAGCAGCTTACTTCCGGGACTAGCGGAGACCGGGGAGCTGTTTTTT.

This clonotype was recorded a few times. The chain recombines TRBV29-1 with TRBJ2-7, with D perhaps assigned TRBD1 or TRBD2 (6 bases each). The CDR3 has 14 amino acids. CDR1 and CDR2 (germline): SQVTM, ANQGSEA. V lost 5 bases to trimming and J lost 3 bases, with 17 bases between them. The CDR3 DNA reads as TGCAGCGTTCTAGAGGGGGGTTCCCACTACGAGCAGTACTTC. Translated: CSVLEGGSHYEQYF.

This clonotype was seen at least ten times. The genes are TRBV29-1 and TRBJ2-4; weak D call: TRBD1 (5 bases). The length of the CDR3 is 11 residues. Germline CDR1 and CDR2: SQVTM and ANQGSEA. V lost 6 bases and J 10 bases, leaving 13 bases between the germline ends. CDR3 region: CSVLTVEIQYF. CDR3 sequence (DNA): TGCAGCGTCCTGACAGTCGAAATTCAGTACTTC.

In DNA form, the CDR3 reads TGCAGTGCGGCTCCGGGACTAGCGGGAGTAGTCTCTGGGGCCAACGTCCTGACTTTC. Protein: CSAAPGLAGVVSGANVLTF. The chain recombines TRBV20-1 with TRBJ2-6, with 14 bases matching TRBD2. This CDR3 is built from 19 residues. CDR1 and CDR2 (germline): DFQATT, SNEGSKA (reference sequence). The ends lost 6 bases at V and 0 bases at J; junction bases unmatched: 10.